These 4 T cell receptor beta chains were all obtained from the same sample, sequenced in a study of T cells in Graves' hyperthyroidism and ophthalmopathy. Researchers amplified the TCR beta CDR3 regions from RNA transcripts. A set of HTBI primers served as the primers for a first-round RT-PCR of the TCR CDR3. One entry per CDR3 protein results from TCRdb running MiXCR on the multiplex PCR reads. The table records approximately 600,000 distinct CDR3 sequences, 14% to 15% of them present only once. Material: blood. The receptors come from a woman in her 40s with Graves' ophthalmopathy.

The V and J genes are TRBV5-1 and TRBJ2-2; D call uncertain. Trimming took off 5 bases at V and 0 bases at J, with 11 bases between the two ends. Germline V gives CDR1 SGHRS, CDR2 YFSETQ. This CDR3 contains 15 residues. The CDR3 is CASRAGQPNTGELFF. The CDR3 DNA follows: TGCGCCAGCAGGGCTGGCCAGCCGAACACCGGGGAGCTGTTTTTT.

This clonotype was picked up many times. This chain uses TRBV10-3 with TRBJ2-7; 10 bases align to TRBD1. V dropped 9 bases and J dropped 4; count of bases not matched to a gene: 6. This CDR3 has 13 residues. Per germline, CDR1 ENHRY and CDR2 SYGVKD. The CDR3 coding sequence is TGTGCCATTGGGACAGGGGACGAATACGAGCAGTACTTC. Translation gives CAIGTGDEYEQYF.

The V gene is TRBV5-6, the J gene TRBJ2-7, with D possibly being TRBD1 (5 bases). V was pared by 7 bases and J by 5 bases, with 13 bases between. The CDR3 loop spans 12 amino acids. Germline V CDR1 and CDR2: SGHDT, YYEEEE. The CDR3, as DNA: TGTGCCAGCGCCGAAGGGGCCGACGAGCAGTACTTC. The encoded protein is CASAEGADEQYF. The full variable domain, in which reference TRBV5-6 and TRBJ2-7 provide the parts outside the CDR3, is DAGVTQSPTHLIKTRGQQVTLRCSPKSGHDTVSWYQQALGQGPQFIFQYYEEEERQRGNFPDRFSGHQFPNYSSELNVNALLLGDSALYLCASAEGADEQYFGPGTRLTVT.

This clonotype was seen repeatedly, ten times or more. Here the CDR3 DNA reads TGTGCCAGCAGTTTAGGGCGCATCTCTGAAGCTTTCTTT. Its translation: CASSLGRISEAFF. This rearrangement joins TRBV12-3 or TRBV12-4 to TRBJ1-1; the D is unclear. This CDR3 is 13 amino acids long. With 1 base removed from V and 6 bases from J, the gap between germline ends came to 9 bases.